These T cell receptor beta chains were read from a single sample in a study of T cell changes during pregnancy in multiple sclerosis. Libraries were prepared by immunoSEQ multiplex PCR; TCRdb keeps only in-frame clonotypes and omits some of them. The table includes 66,000 or so clones, just under 90% detected once. The sequences come from peripheral blood, collected in the first trimester of pregnancy. Receptors originate from a female donor in good health, enrolled as a control in a pregnancy study. CDR3s include the opening cysteine and the closing phenylalanine or tryptophan. Each record gives: J gene, clone size, V gene, D gene, CDR3 DNA, CDR3 protein. D genes are given only for firm matches. Size values are once, few and many counts, or a class for expanded clones, and some rows have none.

TRBJ1-1	.	TRBV6-1	.	TGTGCCAGCAGTGAGGGGCGGGGAAAGACTGAAGCTTTCTTT	CASSEGRGKTEAFF
TRBJ1-4	.	TRBV7-9	TRBD1	TGTGCCAGCAGCTTAGCAAACATCGGGACAGACTATAATGAAAAACTGTTTTTT	CASSLANIGTDYNEKLFF
TRBJ1-2	.	TRBV6-6	.	TGTGCCAGCAGTCTACAGGGTAATGGCTACACCTTC	CASSLQGNGYTF
TRBJ2-3	.	TRBV5-5	.	TGTGCCAGCAACCCTGCGAAGATCTGGACAGATACGCAGTATTTT	CASNPAKIWTDTQYF
TRBJ2-5	.	TRBV7-2	.	TGTGCCAGCAGCCTAGCTATCGTCCCGGGTAACATGGGGACCCAGTACTTC	CASSLAIVPGNMGTQYF
TRBJ2-5	.	TRBV4-1	TRBD1	TGCGCCAGCAGGAATCTTTGGGGACAGGAGTCCGAGACCCAGTACTTC	CASRNLWGQESETQYF
TRBJ2-1	.	TRBV18	TRBD1	TGTGCCAGCTCACCACCACAGGGGGCTTATGAGCAGTTCTTC	CASSPPQGAYEQFF
TRBJ1-3	.	TRBV9	.	TGTGCCAGCAGCGCGGGGGTGGCCTCTGGAAACACCATATATTTT	CASSAGVASGNTIYF
TRBJ1-1	.	TRBV18	TRBD1	TGTGCCAGCTCCCAGGACAGGGGGCTCACTGAAGCTTTCTTT	CASSQDRGLTEAFF
TRBJ1-5	.	TRBV29-1	TRBD1	TGCAGCTTTAGGACAGGGAATCAGCCCCAGCATTTT	CSFRTGNQPQHF
TRBJ2-3	.	TRBV29-1	TRBD2	TGCAGCGTTGGCAGTCGGGGGGGTTTCGCAGATACGCAGTATTTT	CSVGSRGGFADTQYF
TRBJ1-1	.	TRBV14	.	TGTGCCAGCAGCCAAGTGATGACGGCAGGGTTGTCGGACACTGAAGCTTTCTTT	CASSQVMTAGLSDTEAFF
TRBJ2-3	.	TRBV4-3	.	TGCGCCAGCAGCCAAGGCGGGTCTAGCACAGATACGCAGTATTTT	CASSQGGSSTDTQYF
TRBJ1-3	.	TRBV5-5	.	TGTGCCAGCACCCGGACAGCTGGAAACACCATATATTTT	CASTRTAGNTIYF
TRBJ1-2	.	TRBV7-8	TRBD1	TGTGCCAGCAGCTTATTTTCGGGACAGAACTATGGCTACACCTTC	CASSLFSGQNYGYTF
TRBJ2-3	.	TRBV9	TRBD2	TGTGCCAGCAGTCACTCTAGCGGGGGGGGCACAGATACGCAGTATTTT	CASSHSSGGGTDTQYF
TRBJ2-5	.	TRBV6-5	.	TGTGCCAGCCGAACTCCTAGTGGGGCAGAGACCCAGTACTTC	CASRTPSGAETQYF
TRBJ1-5	few	TRBV11-2	.	TGTGCCAGCAGCTTAGGCCGGGACAATCAGCCCCAGCATTTT	CASSLGRDNQPQHF
TRBJ2-7	once	TRBV4-3	TRBD1	TGCGCCAGCAGCCAATCCATCACCCGGGACAGGAACTACGAGCAGTACTTC	CASSQSITRDRNYEQYF
TRBJ1-1	.	TRBV6-5	.	TGTGCCAGCAGTCTACTATACATGAACACTGAAGCTTTCTTT	CASSLLYMNTEAFF
TRBJ1-2	once	TRBV7-9	TRBD1	TGTGCCAGCAGCTTACCAGGGGGCGCCCATGGCTACACCTTC	CASSLPGGAHGYTF
TRBJ2-5	.	TRBV11-2	TRBD1	TGTGCCAGCAGCTTAGACGACAGGGGTAATCAGGAGACCCAGTACTTC	CASSLDDRGNQETQYF
TRBJ2-3	.	TRBV6-1	TRBD2	TGTGCCAGCAGTACTAGCGGGGGGGCCGGAAATACGCAGTATTTT	CASSTSGGAGNTQYF
TRBJ2-1	.	TRBV27	TRBD1	TGTGCCAGCAGTTTGGTGAACAGGGGGATGTTCTTC	CASSLVNRGMFF
TRBJ1-1	.	TRBV25-1	TRBD1	TGTGCCAGCGCCTGGGGCACTCCGACAGGGGCCACTGAAGCTTTCTTT	CASAWGTPTGATEAFF
TRBJ1-1	few	TRBV4-3	.	TGCGCCAGCAGCCAAGACGGGGGGCCCACTGAAGCTTTCTTT	CASSQDGGPTEAFF
TRBJ1-6	.	TRBV4-3	TRBD1	TGCGCCAGCAGCCAAACCAGCGGGACAGGGGGCCGGGGGAATTCACCCCTCCACTTT	CASSQTSGTGGRGNSPLHF
TRBJ1-2	.	TRBV10-2	.	TGCGCCAGCAGAATGGGGGCGAACTATGGCTACACCTTC	CASRMGANYGYTF
TRBJ1-5	.	TRBV11-2	TRBD1	TGTGCCAGCAGCCAGGACAGGGGAGGTCAGCCCCAGCATTTT	CASSQDRGGQPQHF
TRBJ2-1	.	TRBV9	TRBD2	TGTGCCAGCAGCGTAGGTATAGCGGGGGAAGGTGAGCAGTTCTTC	CASSVGIAGEGEQFF
TRBJ2-5	.	TRBV5-4	TRBD1	TGTGCCAGCAGCTTTTTCTCCACAGGGGGCTTGGAGACCCAGTACTTC	CASSFFSTGGLETQYF
TRBJ1-2	.	TRBV2	.	TGTGCCAGCACGGGGGGATCCGATGGCTACACCTTC	CASTGGSDGYTF
TRBJ1-5	.	TRBV7-6	.	TGTGCCAGCAGCTTATGGGGGGACCAGCCCCAGCATTTT	CASSLWGDQPQHF
TRBJ2-2	once	TRBV6-4	TRBD2	TGTGCCAGCAGTGGCGGGGGGGCCACCGGGGAGCTGTTTTTT	CASSGGGATGELFF
TRBJ1-1	.	TRBV7-3	.	TGTGCCAGCAGCTTATCAGAGAACACTGAAGCTTTCTTT	CASSLSENTEAFF
TRBJ1-1	.	TRBV4-3	.	TGCGCCAGCAGCCAAGCCGAGATCCGGGGGAACACTGAAGCTTTCTTT	CASSQAEIRGNTEAFF
TRBJ2-7	.	TRBV19	TRBD2	TGTGCCAGTAGTATCGTAGGGACTATTGGGGACGAGCAGTACTTC	CASSIVGTIGDEQYF
TRBJ2-7	.	TRBV5-6	.	TGTGCCAGCAGCTTTTCGAGCTCCTACGAGCAGTACTTC	CASSFSSSYEQYF
TRBJ1-3	.	TRBV30	TRBD1	TGTGCCTGGAGTGTAGACAGGGTAAACTCTGGAAACACCATATATTTT	CAWSVDRVNSGNTIYF
TRBJ1-6	.	TRBV19	TRBD1	TGTGCCAGTACCGCCGGGACAGGGGGTTCACCCCTCCACTTT	CASTAGTGGSPLHF
TRBJ1-2	.	TRBV7-9	TRBD1	TGTGCCAGCAGCGGAGGGGACAGCAACTATGGCTACACCTTC	CASSGGDSNYGYTF
TRBJ2-1	once	TRBV18	TRBD2	TGTGCCAGCTCGCCTACCGGGACTAGGGGATGGAGCTCCTACAATGAGCAGTTCTTC	CASSPTGTRGWSSYNEQFF
TRBJ2-6	.	TRBV12-5	TRBD1	TGTGCTAGCTACGACAGGGAGAGCTCTGGGGCCAACGTCCTGACTTTC	CASYDRESSGANVLTF